The rows below give T cell receptor beta chains drawn from one sample of a study of Ad26.COV2.S vaccination and SARS-CoV-2 variants. The assay was immunoSEQ multiplex PCR, and TCRdb's table has in-frame clones only and misses some. The sample contains nearly 400,000 clones, about nine tenths of which appear only once. Here the sequenced sample was peripheral blood, taken in a trial of Ad26.COV2.S vaccine versus placebo. The receptors were gathered from a person aged 18-60 years who received the Ad26.COV2.S COVID-19 vaccine or a placebo. Both conserved end residues are part of each CDR3. D genes are given only for firm matches. Only some rows state a clone size, as once, few, many or a class for expanded clones.

d_call j_call clone_size v_call cdr3_aa cdr3_nt
- TRBJ2-1 - TRBV7-9 CASSFGENEQFF TGTGCCAGCAGCTTTGGAGAGAATGAGCAGTTCTTC
- TRBJ1-5 - TRBV6-5 CASSQLTGSPQHF TGTGCCAGCAGTCAACTTACAGGGAGTCCCCAGCATTTT
- TRBJ1-1 - TRBV13 CASSARDRNTEAFF TGTGCCAGCAGCGCCCGGGACCGAAACACTGAAGCTTTCTTT
TRBD1 TRBJ1-2 - TRBV7-3 CASSLRTKGQGKDYGYTF TGTGCCAGCAGCTTAAGGACTAAGGGACAGGGGAAGGACTATGGCTACACCTTC
TRBD1 TRBJ2-7 - TRBV11-2 CASSLVLRDRVHEQYF TGTGCCAGCAGCTTAGTTTTAAGGGACAGGGTCCACGAGCAGTACTTC
TRBD1 TRBJ1-4 - TRBV28 CASSFAGDRGGEKLFF TGTGCCAGCAGTTTCGCTGGGGACAGGGGGGGGGAAAAACTGTTTTTT
TRBD2 TRBJ2-7 once TRBV4-1 CASSQGDGRVYEQYF TGCGCCAGCAGCCAAGGCGACGGGAGGGTCTACGAGCAGTACTTC
- TRBJ2-5 - TRBV4-2 CASSPRGGQETQYF TGTGCCAGCAGCCCGAGGGGGGGGCAAGAGACCCAGTACTTC
TRBD1 TRBJ2-7 - TRBV13 CASSLRGPSYEQYF TGTGCCAGCAGCTTGAGGGGGCCCTCCTACGAGCAGTACTTC
TRBD1 TRBJ2-1 - TRBV24-1 CATAKQGSYNEQFF TGTGCCACCGCTAAACAGGGGTCCTACAATGAGCAGTTCTTC
- TRBJ1-1 once TRBV3-1/TRBV3-2 CASSHTPGATEAFF TGTGCCAGCAGCCACACCCCAGGGGCCACTGAAGCTTTCTTT
TRBD1 TRBJ1-5 - TRBV7-6 CASSLEGDRDQPQHF TGTGCCAGCAGCTTAGAGGGGGACAGGGATCAGCCCCAGCATTTT
- TRBJ2-3 - TRBV7-3 CASSPGTSTDTQYF TGTGCCAGCAGCCCCGGGACATCTACAGATACGCAGTATTTT
- TRBJ1-4 once TRBV4-2 CASSQFRGQNEKLFF TGTGCCAGCAGCCAATTTCGAGGGCAGAATGAAAAACTGTTTTTT
TRBD1 TRBJ2-7 - TRBV6-1 CASSEMGTELYEQYF TGTGCCAGTAGTGAAATGGGGACAGAACTTTACGAGCAGTACTTC
TRBD2 TRBJ2-2 - TRBV5-1 CASSSGLAETGELFF TGCGCCAGCAGCTCGGGACTAGCGGAGACCGGGGAGCTGTTTTTT
- TRBJ1-1 - TRBV15 CATSRDTGANTEAFF TGTGCCACCAGCAGAGATACAGGAGCCAACACTGAAGCTTTCTTT
- TRBJ2-7 - TRBV30 CAWRTHTYEQYF TGTGCCTGGAGGACGCATACCTACGAGCAGTACTTC
- TRBJ2-7 - TRBV5-1 CASSLEKEQYF TGCGCCAGCAGCCTAGAGAAGGAGCAGTACTTC
- TRBJ2-7 once TRBV2 CASSVRSSFMKDYEQYF TGTGCCAGCAGTGTACGGTCTAGCTTCATGAAAGACTACGAGCAGTACTTC
- TRBJ2-1 - TRBV5-1 CASSRDTSSYNEQFF TGCGCCAGCAGCCGGGACACGAGCTCCTACAATGAGCAGTTCTTC
- TRBJ1-1 - TRBV2 CASKAAGGTEAFF TGTGCCAGCAAGGCCGCGGGAGGGACTGAAGCTTTCTTT